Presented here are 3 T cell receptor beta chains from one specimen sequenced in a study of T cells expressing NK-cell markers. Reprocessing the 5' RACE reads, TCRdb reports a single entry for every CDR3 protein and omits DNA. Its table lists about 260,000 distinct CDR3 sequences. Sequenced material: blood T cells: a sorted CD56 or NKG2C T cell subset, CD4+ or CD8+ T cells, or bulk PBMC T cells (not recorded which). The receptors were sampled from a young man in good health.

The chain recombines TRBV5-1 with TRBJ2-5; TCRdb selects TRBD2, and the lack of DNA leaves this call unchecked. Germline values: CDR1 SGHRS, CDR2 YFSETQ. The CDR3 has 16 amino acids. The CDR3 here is CASSMGLAGEVETQYF.

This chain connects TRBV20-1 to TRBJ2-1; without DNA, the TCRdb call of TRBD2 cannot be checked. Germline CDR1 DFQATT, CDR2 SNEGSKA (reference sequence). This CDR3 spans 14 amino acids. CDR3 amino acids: CSARVAEGYNEQFF.

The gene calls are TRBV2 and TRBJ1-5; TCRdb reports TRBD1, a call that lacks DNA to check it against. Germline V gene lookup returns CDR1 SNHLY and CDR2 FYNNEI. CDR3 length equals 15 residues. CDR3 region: CASSVGRASNQPQHF.